This T cell receptor beta chain was identified in a study of identical twins. Broader study findings: For cord blood, abundant beta clonotypes had fewer insertions, unlike memory repertoires, which showed none. Conclusions were based on cross-sectional statistical analysis, without following the same donors.

Unique molecular identifiers were in the cDNA, with template-switch universal primer binding. TCRdb re-called the 5' RACE reads with MiXCR, one entry per CDR3 protein. The sample includes approximately 670,000 distinct CDR3 sequences, around 6.1% seen only once; the top ten take roughly 1.6%. The CDR3 runs to 15 residues. Trimming removed 0 bases from V and 4 bases from J; junction bases left unmatched: 5. The germline V gene encodes CDR1 MNHNS and CDR2 SASEGT. Donors were all healthy Caucasians. With regard to this clonotype: Its target is not known.

The sample comprised naive T cells sorted from blood. V and J are TRBV6-1 and TRBJ2-7, with 8 bases matching TRBD1. The sequence came from a man younger than 30 in good health. CDR3 region: CASSEAPTGGYEQYF. As DNA, the CDR3 is TGTGCCAGCAGTGAAGCGCCCACAGGGGGGTACGAGCAGTACTTC.